This TCR beta chain stems from a study of CD8 T cells in ankylosing spondylitis. Germline V gives CDR1 DFQATT, CDR2 SNEGSKA (reference sequence). This CDR3 has 12 residues. V dropped 3 bases and J dropped 0 bases, with 2 bases sitting between them. This clonotype was counted only a few times. One entry per CDR3 protein, called by TCRdb with MiXCR from the 5' RACE reads. Among a few hundred thousand distinct CDR3 sequences listed, around 20% were seen once. This receptor was identified in a male donor with ankylosing spondylitis or in good health (not recorded which). The chain has TRBV20-1 and TRBJ2-2, with D unclear. Sample: blood, either unsorted or a sorted T cell fraction (not recorded which). The CDR3 DNA follows: TGCAGTGCTAGTTCGAACACCGGGGAGCTGTTTTTT. It specifies CSASSNTGELFF.